The clone carrying this T cell receptor beta chain was detected a few times. Its target is not known. PCR was performed a second time for roughly 7 to 12 cycles using a sample-barcoded 5' primer and a J-beta primer mix. Template switching added a 12-random-nucleotide identifier to every cDNA molecule. MiXCR, run by TCRdb on the 5' RACE reads, gives a single entry per CDR3 protein. The sample holds hundreds of thousands of distinct CDR3 sequences; roughly two fifths are singletons and the top ten take roughly 30%. The germline gives CDR1 SGHRS, CDR2 YFSETQ. The V and J ends lost 1 base and 3 bases respectively, with 10 bases between them. CDR3 size: 14 residues. The draw of peripheral blood yielded approximately 10 milliliters from each donor. These data belong to a study of blood T cells in healthy people across ages. Study-wide results and caveats: Per million T cells, the diversity of TCR beta decreased roughly linearly as age advanced. There was no known CMV status for donors, so expanded clonotype changes were possibly confounded.

Input material: blood. This clonotype was sampled from a man older than 75 in good health. J is TRBJ2-5 and V is TRBV5-1, with a weak D call TRBD1 (6 bases). For the CDR3, the DNA is TGCGCCAGCAGCTTGCCTTCAGGGGAAGAGACCCAGTACTTC. Its translation is CASSLPSGEETQYF.